The 10 T cell receptor beta chains presented below share a single source sample, sequenced in a study of T cells in Graves' hyperthyroidism and ophthalmopathy. TCR beta CDR3 regions were amplified from RNA transcripts. A first-round RT-PCR of the TCR CDR3 used the HTBI primer set. TCRdb called the multiplex PCR reads again in MiXCR, with one record for every CDR3 protein. The sample consists of approximately 420,000 distinct CDR3 sequences, 12% to 15% of them appearing once. The sequenced sample consisted of blood. These receptors were collected from a woman in her late teens or twenties with Graves' hyperthyroidism.

This clonotype was found many times. The J gene is TRBJ1-1, the V gene TRBV11-2; no reliable D call. This CDR3 comprises 15 residues. Trimming took 5 bases from V and 4 from J, leaving 17 bases between them. Germline CDR1 and CDR2: SGHAT and FQNNGV. CDR3 sequence reads: CASSLRMGQGTEAFF. Here the CDR3 DNA reads TGTGCCAGCAGCCTAAGGATGGGTCAAGGCACTGAAGCTTTCTTT.

This chain uses TRBV5-6 with TRBJ2-1; 10 positions match TRBD2. The CDR3 covers 15 residues. V shed 4 bases and J 7 bases; nucleotides not matched to a gene: 8. From germline, CDR1 is SGHDT and CDR2 YYEEEE. This CDR3 reads CASSQPSGSSNEQFF. Here the CDR3 DNA reads TGTGCCAGCAGCCAACCTAGCGGGAGCTCGAATGAGCAGTTCTTC.

This clonotype was detected only a few times. The chain joins TRBV6-1 to TRBJ2-3; TRBD2 matches at 9 bases. Germline loops: CDR1 MNHNS, CDR2 SASEGT. This CDR3 region has 17 residues. V was pared by 6 bases and J by 4 bases, with 14 bases of the junction left unmatched. The CDR3 nucleotides read TGTGCCAGCAGCCGGCGGACTGGCGGGAGGGTCCCAGATACGCAGTATTTT. It translates to CASSRRTGGRVPDTQYF.

This chain connects TRBV6-4 to TRBJ2-3; tentative D call: TRBD2 (5 bases). Trimming left V 4 bases short and J 3 bases short, with 11 bases between. This CDR3 spans 14 amino acids. CDR1 is MRHNA and CDR2 is SNTAGT in the germline V gene. The CDR3: CASSAGPGTDTQYF. The CDR3 DNA follows: TGTGCCAGCAGTGCTGGCCCGGGAACAGATACGCAGTATTTT.

In this sample, this clonotype turned up many times. The gene calls are TRBV27 and TRBJ2-1; perhaps TRBD2 as D (7 bases). Germline CDR1 and CDR2: MNHEY and SMNVEV (reference sequence). CDR3 length: 13 amino acids. Trimming cost V 7 bases and J 7 bases, with 14 bases left between them. The CDR3 sequence is CASTLKGGNEQFF. In nucleotides, the CDR3 is TGTGCCAGCACCTTAAAGGGGGGGAATGAGCAGTTCTTC.

This clonotype was seen many times. V is TRBV20-1 and J is TRBJ2-1, with 9 bases aligning to TRBD2. Unmatched junction bases numbered 10, after V lost 3 bases and J lost 10 bases. CDR1 DFQATT and CDR2 SNEGSKA come from the germline V gene (reference sequence). This CDR3 has 14 residues. CDR3 sequence reads: CSASFAGGPREQFF. CDR3 in DNA: TGCAGTGCTAGTTTTGCGGGAGGGCCGAGGGAGCAGTTCTTC.

V usage is TRBV5-5 and J usage is TRBJ2-5, with 10 bases lining up with TRBD2. V lost 6 bases, J lost 1 base, and 6 bases stayed unmatched. CDR3 length equals 15 residues. CDR1 SGHKS and CDR2 YYEKEE come from the germline V gene (reference sequence). The CDR3 loop reads CASKPGLALQETQYF. DNA for the CDR3: TGTGCCAGCAAACCGGGACTAGCGCTCCAAGAGACCCAGTACTTC.

In this sample, this clonotype turned up many times. V and J are TRBV5-1 and TRBJ2-3, with 8 positions matching TRBD1. CDR1 and CDR2 from the germline V gene are SGHRS and YFSETQ. J gave up 4 bases and V 0 bases, and 4 bases lay outside the gene matches. The CDR3 is 15 residues long. CDR3 DNA: TGCGCCAGCAGCTTGGGCCAGGGGGCCGCAGATACGCAGTATTTT. Translating it yields CASSLGQGAADTQYF.

The V gene is TRBV27, the J gene TRBJ1-4; D call uncertain. Germline CDR1 MNHEY, CDR2 SMNVEV (reference sequence). Trimming shortened V by 6 bases and J by 10 bases, and 24 bases separated the two germline ends. The length of the CDR3 is 16 residues. CDR3 loop: CASSPGPNRAGGKLFF. CDR3 nucleotides: TGTGCCAGCAGCCCGGGCCCAAACCGAGCCGGCGGAAAACTGTTTTTT.

This chain joins TRBV18 and TRBJ2-6; D uncertain. The CDR3 is made up of 14 amino acids. Per germline, CDR1 KGHSH and CDR2 LQKENI. Trimming stripped 3 bases from V and 5 bases from J, with 8 bases between. The DNA for the CDR3 is TGTGCCAGCTCACCCTCCCCCCGGGCCAACGTCCTGACTTTC. Translated: CASSPSPRANVLTF.